These T cell receptor beta chains were read from a single sample in a study of blood T cell repertoires in COVID-19. Only in-frame clones appear in the TCRdb table, and some are missing; sequencing was by immunoSEQ multiplex PCR. The sample contains about 12,000 clones, 82% of which appear only once. The sequencing sample was made of peripheral blood. Receptors were obtained from a woman aged 55-69 years with acute or convalescent COVID-19. Each CDR3 is given with its conserved first and last residue. A D gene is named only where the DNA matches it firmly. Not every row has a clone size; where given, it reads once, few, many or a size class.

v_gene	j_gene	d_gene	abundance	CDR3nt	CDR3aa
TRBV11-3	TRBJ2-7	NA	NA	TGTGCCAGCAGCTTATGGCCAACCTACGAGCAGTACTTC	CASSLWPTYEQYF
TRBV5-1	TRBJ2-3	TRBD2	NA	TGCGCCAGCAGCTTGGTAGCGGGGGACCTCACAGATACGCAGTATTTT	CASSLVAGDLTDTQYF
TRBV18	TRBJ1-1	TRBD1	NA	TGTGCCAGCTCACCACGTCCGGGACAGGGTTCAAACACTGAAGCTTTCTTT	CASSPRPGQGSNTEAFF
TRBV5-4	TRBJ2-7	NA	NA	TGTGCCAGCAGCTTGACAGGCCAGCCCTACGAGCAGTACTTC	CASSLTGQPYEQYF
TRBV23-1	TRBJ1-5	TRBD1	NA	TGCGCCATCCTACCCGGGACAGGAGATTATAGCAATCAGCCCCAGCATTTT	CAILPGTGDYSNQPQHF
TRBV7-2	TRBJ2-3	NA	NA	TGTGCCAGCAGCTCGCGGCGTCGCACAGATACGCAGTATTTT	CASSSRRRTDTQYF
TRBV30	TRBJ1-2	NA	NA	TGTGCCTGGGAAGTAACAGGGTCTGCCCGCTACACCTTC	CAWEVTGSARYTF
TRBV6-1	TRBJ1-3	TRBD1	NA	TGTGCCAGCAGTGAATTGACAGGGCCTGGAAACACCATATATTTT	CASSELTGPGNTIYF
TRBV10-2	TRBJ1-2	TRBD1	NA	TGCGCCAGCAGACGGGGACAGGGAACTAACTATGGCTACACCTTC	CASRRGQGTNYGYTF
TRBV12-5	TRBJ2-3	NA	once	TGTGCTAGTGGTTTGGGTTTAGCGGACACAGATACGCAGTATTTT	CASGLGLADTDTQYF
TRBV18	TRBJ2-7	TRBD1	NA	TGTGCCAGCTCACCTCCCCGGCAGGGGGATCGAAACGAGCAGTACTTC	CASSPPRQGDRNEQYF
TRBV6-5	TRBJ1-1	TRBD1	NA	TGTGCCAGCAGCCCGGACAGGGGCAGGACTGAAGCTTTCTTT	CASSPDRGRTEAFF
TRBV27	TRBJ2-1	TRBD1	NA	TGTGCCAGCAGTCGGTACAGGGGGACCTACAATGAGCAGTTCTTC	CASSRYRGTYNEQFF